This T cell receptor beta chain was captured by sequencing in a study of beta chain features in type 1 diabetes. The CDR3 covers 16 residues. Unmatched junction bases numbered 5, after V lost 3 bases and J lost 0 bases. Germline V CDR1 and CDR2: KGHSH, LQKENI. cDNA synthesis used the whole RNA isolate, giving expressed TCRB sequences. Measured with immunoSEQ multiplex PCR; TCRdb has only the in-frame clones, and not every one. The sample carries hundreds of thousands of clones, about 12% recorded once. Material for sequencing was naive CD4+ T cells from blood. The V gene is TRBV18, the J gene TRBJ1-3, with 7 bases aligning to TRBD1. The sequence came from a man aged 18 to 29 in good health. This CDR3 is CASSPGQARSGNTIYF. CDR3 nucleotides: TGTGCCAGCTCACCCGGACAGGCCCGCTCTGGAAACACCATATATTTT.